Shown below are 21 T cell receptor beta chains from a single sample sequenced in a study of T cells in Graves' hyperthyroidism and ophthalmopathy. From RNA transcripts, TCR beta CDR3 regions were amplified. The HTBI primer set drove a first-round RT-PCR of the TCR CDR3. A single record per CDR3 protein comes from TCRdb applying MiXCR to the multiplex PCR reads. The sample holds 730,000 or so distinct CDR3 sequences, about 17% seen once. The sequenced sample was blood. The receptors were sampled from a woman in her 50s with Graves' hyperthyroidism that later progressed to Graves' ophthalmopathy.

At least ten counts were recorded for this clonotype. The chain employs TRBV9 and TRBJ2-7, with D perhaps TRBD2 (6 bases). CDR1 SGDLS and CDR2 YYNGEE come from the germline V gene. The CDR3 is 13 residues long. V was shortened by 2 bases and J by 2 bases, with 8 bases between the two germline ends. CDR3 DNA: TGTGCCAGCAGCGTTGGGGGGACCTACGAGCAGTACTTC. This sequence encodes CASSVGGTYEQYF.

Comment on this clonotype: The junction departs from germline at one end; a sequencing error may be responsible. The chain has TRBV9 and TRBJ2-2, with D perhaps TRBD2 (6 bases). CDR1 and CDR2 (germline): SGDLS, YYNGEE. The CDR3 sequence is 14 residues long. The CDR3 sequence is CASSVRGFPGGLFF. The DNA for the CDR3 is TGTGCCAGCAGCGTCCGGGGTTTCCCCGGGGGGCTGTTTTTT.

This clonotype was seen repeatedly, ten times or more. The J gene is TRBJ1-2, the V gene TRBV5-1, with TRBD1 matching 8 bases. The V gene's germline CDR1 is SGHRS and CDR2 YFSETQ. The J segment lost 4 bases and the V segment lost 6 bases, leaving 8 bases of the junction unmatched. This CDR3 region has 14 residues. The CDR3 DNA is TGCGCCAGCAAGGCAGGGGGCGGTGGCTATGGCTACACCTTC. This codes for CASKAGGGGYGYTF.

In DNA, the CDR3 is TGCAGTGCTTGGGACTCAAGCTCCTACGAGCAGTACTTC. Encoded protein: CSAWDSSSYEQYF. The chain links TRBV20-1 to TRBJ2-7; TRBD2 is a possible D gene (6 bases). The CDR3 has 13 amino acids. Germline assignment: CDR1 DFQATT and CDR2 SNEGSKA (reference sequence). V lost 5 bases and J 0 bases, leaving 11 bases between the germline ends.

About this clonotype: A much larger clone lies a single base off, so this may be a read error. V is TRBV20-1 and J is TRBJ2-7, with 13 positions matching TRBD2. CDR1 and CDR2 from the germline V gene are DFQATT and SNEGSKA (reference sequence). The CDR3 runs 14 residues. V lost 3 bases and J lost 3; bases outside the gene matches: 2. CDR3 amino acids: CSARGTSGNYEQYF. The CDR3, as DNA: TGCAGTGCTAGGGGGACTAGCGGGAACTACGAGCAGTACTTC.

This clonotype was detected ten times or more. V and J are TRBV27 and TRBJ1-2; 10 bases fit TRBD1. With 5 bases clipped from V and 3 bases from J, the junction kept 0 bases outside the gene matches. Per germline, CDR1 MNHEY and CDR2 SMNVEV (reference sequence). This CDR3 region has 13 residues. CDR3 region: CASSDRGHYGYTF. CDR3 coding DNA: TGTGCCAGCAGTGACAGGGGGCACTATGGCTACACCTTC.

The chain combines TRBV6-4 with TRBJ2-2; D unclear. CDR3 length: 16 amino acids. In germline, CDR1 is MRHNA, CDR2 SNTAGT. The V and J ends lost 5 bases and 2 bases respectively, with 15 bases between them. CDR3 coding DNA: TGTGCCAGCAGTCCGCGCCAGACACCAAACACCGGGGAGCTGTTTTTT. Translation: CASSPRQTPNTGELFF.

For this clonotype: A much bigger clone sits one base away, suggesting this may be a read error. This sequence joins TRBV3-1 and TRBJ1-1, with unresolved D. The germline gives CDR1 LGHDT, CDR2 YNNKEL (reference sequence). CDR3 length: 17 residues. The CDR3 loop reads CVSSQEPGTLMNTEAFF. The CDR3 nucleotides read TGTGTCAGCAGCCAAGAACCGGGAACTCTCATGAACACTGAAGCTTTCTTT. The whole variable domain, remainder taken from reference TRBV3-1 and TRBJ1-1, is DTAVSQTPKYLVTQMGNDKSIKCEQNLGHDTMYWYKQDSKKFLKIMFSYNNKELIINETVPNRFSPKSPDKAHLNLHINSLELGDSAVYFCVSSQEPGTLMNTEAFFGQGTRLTVV.

This chain's CDR3 is CASSNRGLGETQYF. CDR3 bases: TGTGCCAGCAGCAACAGGGGGCTGGGGGAGACCCAGTACTTC. The chain links TRBV6-1 to TRBJ2-5, with 9 bases lining up with TRBD1. V lost 6 bases and J lost 5; bases outside the gene matches: 7. Germline CDR1 reads MNHNS; CDR2 reads SASEGT. This CDR3 comprises 14 residues.

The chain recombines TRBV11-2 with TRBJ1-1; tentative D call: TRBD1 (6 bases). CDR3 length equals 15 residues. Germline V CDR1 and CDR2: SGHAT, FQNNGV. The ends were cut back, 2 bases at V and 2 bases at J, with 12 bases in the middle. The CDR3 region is CASSLRGGINTEAFF. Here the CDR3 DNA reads TGTGCCAGCAGCTTAAGAGGGGGAATTAACACTGAAGCTTTCTTT.

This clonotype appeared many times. CDR3 sequence (DNA): TGTGCCAGCAGCCTAGCGGGGGGCCGTGTCACCGGGGAGCTGTTTTTT. Translating gives CASSLAGGRVTGELFF. This rearrangement joins TRBV11-2 to TRBJ2-2; 11 nucleotides align to TRBD2. J was trimmed by 4 bases and V by 5 bases; bases with no gene match: 6. Germline V gene lookup returns CDR1 SGHAT and CDR2 FQNNGV. The CDR3 is made up of 16 amino acids.

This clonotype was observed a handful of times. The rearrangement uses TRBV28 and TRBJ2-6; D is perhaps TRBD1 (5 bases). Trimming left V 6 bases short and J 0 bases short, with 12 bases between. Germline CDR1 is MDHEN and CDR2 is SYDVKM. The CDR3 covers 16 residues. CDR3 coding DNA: TGTGCCAGCAGGACCCCAGGGAACTCTGGGGCCAACGTCCTGACTTTC. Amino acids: CASRTPGNSGANVLTF.

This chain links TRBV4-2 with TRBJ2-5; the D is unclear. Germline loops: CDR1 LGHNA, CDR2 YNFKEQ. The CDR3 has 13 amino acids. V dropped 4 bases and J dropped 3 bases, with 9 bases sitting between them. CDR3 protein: CASSPAPKETQYF. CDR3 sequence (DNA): TGTGCCAGCAGCCCCGCCCCTAAAGAGACCCAGTACTTC.

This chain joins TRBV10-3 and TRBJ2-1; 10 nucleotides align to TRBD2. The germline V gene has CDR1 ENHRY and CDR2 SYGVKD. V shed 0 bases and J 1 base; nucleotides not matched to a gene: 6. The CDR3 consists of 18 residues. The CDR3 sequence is CAISESGSGGVSYNEQFF. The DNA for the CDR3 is TGTGCCATCAGTGAGTCAGGGAGCGGGGGGGTTTCCTACAATGAGCAGTTCTTC.

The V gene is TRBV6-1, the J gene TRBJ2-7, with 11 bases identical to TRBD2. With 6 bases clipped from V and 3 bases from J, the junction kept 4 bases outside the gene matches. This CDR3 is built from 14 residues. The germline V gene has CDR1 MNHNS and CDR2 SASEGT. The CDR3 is CASRGTSGYYEQYF. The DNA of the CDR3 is TGTGCCAGCAGAGGGACTAGCGGTTACTACGAGCAGTACTTC.

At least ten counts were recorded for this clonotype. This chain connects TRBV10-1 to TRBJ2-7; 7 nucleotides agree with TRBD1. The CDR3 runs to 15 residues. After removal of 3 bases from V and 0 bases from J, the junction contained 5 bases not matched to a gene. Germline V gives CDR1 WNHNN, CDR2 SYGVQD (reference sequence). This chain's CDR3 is CASSDGRQGSYEQYF. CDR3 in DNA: TGCGCCAGCAGTGACGGCCGACAGGGCTCCTACGAGCAGTACTTC.

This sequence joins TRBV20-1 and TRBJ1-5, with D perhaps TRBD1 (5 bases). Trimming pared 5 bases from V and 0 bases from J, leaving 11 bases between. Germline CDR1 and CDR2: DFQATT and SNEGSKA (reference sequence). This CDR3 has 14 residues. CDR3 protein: CSASGGNSNQPQHF. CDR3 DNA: TGCAGTGCTTCGGGGGGAAATAGCAATCAGCCCCAGCATTTT.

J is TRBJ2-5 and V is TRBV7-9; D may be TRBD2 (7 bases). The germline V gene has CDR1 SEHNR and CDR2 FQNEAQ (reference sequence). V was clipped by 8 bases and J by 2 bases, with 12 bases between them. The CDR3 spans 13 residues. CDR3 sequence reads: CASARGLQETQYF. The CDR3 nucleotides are TGTGCCAGCGCCAGGGGACTACAAGAGACCCAGTACTTC.

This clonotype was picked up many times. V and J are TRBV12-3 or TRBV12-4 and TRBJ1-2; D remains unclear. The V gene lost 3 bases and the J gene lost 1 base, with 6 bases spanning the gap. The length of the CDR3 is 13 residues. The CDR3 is CASSFSYNYGYTF. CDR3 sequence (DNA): TGTGCCAGCAGTTTTTCCTATAACTATGGCTACACCTTC.

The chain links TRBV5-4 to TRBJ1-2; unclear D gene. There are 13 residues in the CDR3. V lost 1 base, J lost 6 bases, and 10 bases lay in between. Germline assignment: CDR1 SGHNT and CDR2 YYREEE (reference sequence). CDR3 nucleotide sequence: TGTGCCAGCAGCTTGAGAACGTTAGATGGCTACACCTTC. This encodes CASSLRTLDGYTF. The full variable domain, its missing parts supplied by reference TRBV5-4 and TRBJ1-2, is ETGVTQSPTHLIKTRGQQVTLRCSSQSGHNTVSWYQQALGQGPQFIFQYYREEENGRGNFPPRFSGLQFPNYSSELNVNALELDDSALYLCASSLRTLDGYTFGSGTRLTVV.

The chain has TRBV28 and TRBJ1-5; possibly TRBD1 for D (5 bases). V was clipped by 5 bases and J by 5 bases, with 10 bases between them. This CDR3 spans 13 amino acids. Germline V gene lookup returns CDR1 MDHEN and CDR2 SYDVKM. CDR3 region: CASSDRSHQPQHF. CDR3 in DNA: TGTGCCAGCAGTGACAGATCTCATCAGCCCCAGCATTTT. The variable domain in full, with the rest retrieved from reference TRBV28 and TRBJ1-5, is DVKVTQSSRYLVKRTGEKVFLECVQDMDHENMFWYRQDPGLGLRLIYFSYDVKMKEKGDIPEGYSVSREKKERFSLILESASTNQTSMYLCASSDRSHQPQHFGDGTRLSIL.